These T cell receptor beta chains were read from a single sample in a study of response to subunit inactivated influenza vaccine. From the RT-PCR reads, TCRdb called clonotypes with MiXCR, one entry per CDR3 protein. The sample records roughly 500,000 distinct CDR3 sequences, about 15% being singletons. The specimen was CD4+ T cells sorted from PBMCs, collected approximately 25 months after vaccination. Source of these receptors: a man aged 45 to 75 who received an inactivated influenza vaccine. CDR3s include the opening cysteine and the closing phenylalanine or tryptophan. The D gene is left open where the match is weak. Some rows have no size entry. The others give once, few or many, or a class for an expanded clone.

j_call: TRBJ2-3; v_call: TRBV7-7; d_call: TRBD1; clone_size: -; cdr3_aa: CASSMGQGQSTDTQYF; cdr3_nt: TGTGCCAGCAGCATGGGACAGGGACAGAGCACAGATACGCAGTATTTT
j_call: TRBJ2-3; v_call: TRBV20-1; d_call: -; clone_size: few; cdr3_aa: CSASWAGLGDTQYF; cdr3_nt: TGCAGTGCTAGTTGGGCGGGACTGGGGGATACGCAGTATTTT
j_call: TRBJ2-4; v_call: TRBV12-3/TRBV12-4; d_call: -; clone_size: few; cdr3_aa: CASTQGQHRDIQYF; cdr3_nt: TGTGCCAGCACTCAAGGGCAGCACAGGGACATTCAGTACTTC
j_call: TRBJ1-1; v_call: TRBV4-1; d_call: -; clone_size: -; cdr3_aa: CASSQGGRAEAFF; cdr3_nt: TGCGCCAGCAGCCAAGGTGGCCGAGCAGAAGCTTTCTTT
j_call: TRBJ2-1; v_call: TRBV24-1; d_call: TRBD2; clone_size: few; cdr3_aa: CATSDRRLAGKQSYNEQFF; cdr3_nt: TGTGCCACCAGTGATCGAAGACTAGCGGGAAAGCAATCCTACAATGAGCAGTTCTTC
j_call: TRBJ2-2; v_call: TRBV12-3/TRBV12-4; d_call: TRBD2; clone_size: few; cdr3_aa: CASTLGLAGGNTGELFF; cdr3_nt: TGTGCCAGCACCCTTGGGTTAGCGGGGGGAAACACCGGGGAGCTGTTTTTT
j_call: TRBJ2-1; v_call: TRBV12-3/TRBV12-4; d_call: TRBD2; clone_size: few; cdr3_aa: CASSPGLAGRNEQFF; cdr3_nt: TGTGCCAGCAGTCCAGGACTAGCGGGTCGCAATGAGCAGTTCTTC
j_call: TRBJ1-1; v_call: TRBV20-1; d_call: -; clone_size: -; cdr3_aa: CSALAGEGATEAFF; cdr3_nt: TGCAGTGCTTTGGCGGGGGAAGGGGCCACTGAAGCTTTCTTT
j_call: TRBJ2-2; v_call: TRBV19; d_call: -; clone_size: few; cdr3_aa: CASSSRREIRGRELFF; cdr3_nt: TGTGCCAGTAGTAGCCGTCGGGAAATCCGGGGAAGGGAGCTGTTTTTT
j_call: TRBJ2-1; v_call: TRBV21-1; d_call: -; clone_size: -; cdr3_aa: CASGDRVDYNEQFF; cdr3_nt: TGTGCCAGCGGCGACAGGGTCGACTACAATGAGCAGTTCTTC
j_call: TRBJ2-2; v_call: TRBV4-2; d_call: -; clone_size: few; cdr3_aa: CASSQELQQGVTGELFF; cdr3_nt: TGTGCCAGCAGCCAAGAGTTGCAACAGGGAGTGACCGGGGAGCTGTTTTTT
j_call: TRBJ2-2; v_call: TRBV12-3/TRBV12-4; d_call: TRBD1; clone_size: -; cdr3_aa: CASRGQGASNTGELFF; cdr3_nt: TGTGCCAGTAGAGGACAGGGGGCATCGAACACCGGGGAGCTGTTTTTT